This entry describes one T cell receptor (beta chain). What it recognizes is unknown. Trimming cost V 7 bases and J 5 bases; bases outside gene matches: 10. CDR1 and CDR2 (germline): SGHAT, FQNNGV. This CDR3 is 15 amino acids long. This sample was included in a study of blood T cells in healthy people across ages. Study outcomes and limitations: It was the long-lived donors that had more naive CD4+ cells and higher diversity than aged donors.

The second PCR ran roughly 7 to 12 cycles with a sample-barcoded 5' primer and J-beta primers. TCRdb redid the calling of the 5' RACE reads with MiXCR, one entry per CDR3 protein. This table has some 560,000 distinct CDR3 sequences, roughly a quarter appearing once. These data are also associated with another study on T cells of mothers and their children. That source notes: There were over 8 million TCR beta CDR3 reads from each mother and about 3 million from each child.

The TCR was taken from a boy under 10 years old in good health. Sequences were obtained from blood. The chain carries TRBV11-2 and TRBJ2-5; 10 bases match TRBD2. Written as DNA, the CDR3 is TGTGCCAGCAACCACCAAGCGGGAGGGGTTGAGACCCAGTACTTC. Protein product: CASNHQAGGVETQYF. The entire variable domain, with the rest obtained from reference TRBV11-2 and TRBJ2-5, is as follows: EAGVAQSPRYKIIEKRQSVAFWCNPISGHATLYWYQQILGQGPKLLIQFQNNGVVDDSQLPKDRFSAERLKGVDSTLKIQPAKLEDSAVYLCASNHQAGGVETQYFGPGTRLLVL.